One and the same sample provided the 13 T cell receptor beta chains below, sequenced in a study of cytomegalovirus exposure and HLA in healthy donors. The PCR had 60 Vbeta and 13 Jbeta primers. TCRdb's table, derived via immunoSEQ multiplex PCR, lists solely in-frame clones and lacks some. This table holds 60,000 to 75,000 clones, around four fifths found once. The sequenced material came from PBMCs. The receptors here all came from a woman in her thirties in good health and CMV-seropositive.

The chain links TRBV30 to TRBJ2-4; 13 positions agree with TRBD2. Looked up from germline, CDR1 is GTSNPN and CDR2 is SVGIG (reference sequence). V lost 6 bases to trimming and J lost 10 bases; unmatched junction nucleotides: 6. This CDR3 is 13 amino acids long. The CDR3 bases are TGTGCCTGCTCCGGGACTAGCGGGGAGATTCAGTACTTC. This encodes CACSGTSGEIQYF.

The chain recombines TRBV30 with TRBJ1-1, with a weak D call TRBD1 (5 bases). Trimming cost V 3 bases and J 4 bases, with 15 bases left between them. The germline V gene encodes CDR1 GTSNPN and CDR2 SVGIG (reference sequence). There are 14 residues in the CDR3. Here the CDR3 DNA reads TGTGCCTGGAGACCGGGAGACAGCCTCACTGAAGCTTTCTTT. This sequence encodes CAWRPGDSLTEAFF.

This clone has only a few counts. V gene TRBV28 combines with J gene TRBJ2-7, with 7 bases matching TRBD1. The CDR3 spans 13 residues. The germline CDR1 and CDR2 sequences are MDHEN and SYDVKM. V lost 6 bases and J lost 4; bases outside the gene matches: 6. The CDR3 protein is CASRGQVNYEQYF. The CDR3 DNA sequence: TGTGCCAGCAGAGGACAGGTGAATTACGAGCAGTACTTC.

The genes are TRBV7-9 and TRBJ2-5, with 7 bases identical to TRBD2. V shed 9 bases, J shed 5 bases, and the junction held 9 bases outside the gene matches. Germline V lookup: CDR1 SEHNR, CDR2 FQNEAQ (reference sequence). CDR3 size: 13 residues. The CDR3 nucleotides are TGTGCCAGTACTCCGGGGGGTTGGGAGACCCAGTACTTC. It specifies CASTPGGWETQYF.

The J gene is TRBJ2-1, the V gene TRBV28; 9 bases map to TRBD2. The CDR3 loop spans 15 amino acids. Germline CDR1 and CDR2: MDHEN and SYDVKM. The junction had 16 bases not matched to a gene; V was cut back by 8 bases and J by 11 bases. The CDR3 is CASAQIAGAKNKQFF. CDR3 DNA sequence: TGTGCCAGCGCCCAAATAGCGGGAGCCAAAAACAAGCAGTTCTTC.

This clone came up once. V usage is TRBV7-9 and J usage is TRBJ1-5; 9 bases agree with TRBD1. The CDR3 is made up of 13 amino acids. V was clipped by 5 bases and J by 5 bases; unmatched bases: 1. The germline CDR1 and CDR2 sequences are SEHNR and FQNEAQ (reference sequence). Here the CDR3 reads CASSRTGDQPQHF. CDR3 DNA sequence: TGTGCCAGCAGCAGGACAGGGGATCAGCCCCAGCATTTT.

This clone was counted a single time. The chain carries TRBV30 and TRBJ2-7; D gene ambiguous. The germline V gene encodes CDR1 GTSNPN and CDR2 SVGIG (reference sequence). The CDR3 extends over 11 amino acids. V was trimmed by 5 bases and J by 0 bases, leaving 5 bases between them. CDR3 in DNA: TGTGCCTGGGACAACTCCTACGAGCAGTACTTC. As protein: CAWDNSYEQYF.

This chain links TRBV6-5 with TRBJ2-7; possible D gene TRBD2, 6 bases. CDR3 length: 15 residues. Germline V gene data show CDR1 as MNHEY and CDR2 as SVGAGI. Trimming removed 2 bases at V and 4 bases at J, with 15 bases between. CDR3 coding DNA: TGTGCCAGCAGTTACCCGTCGGCGGGGTCGTACGAGCAGTACTTC. This encodes CASSYPSAGSYEQYF.

V is TRBV30 and J is TRBJ2-1, with TRBD2 matching 8 bases. CDR3 size: 13 residues. CDR1 GTSNPN and CDR2 SVGIG come from the germline V gene (reference sequence). The V segment lost 2 bases and the J segment 15 bases; nucleotides outside the gene matches: 12. The CDR3 DNA is TGTGCCTGGAGTACCCCCAGCGCGGGGGGAGGGTTCTTC. Its protein product is CAWSTPSAGGGFF.

The chain carries TRBV28 and TRBJ1-1, with D unclear. The CDR3 consists of 12 residues. Germline V lookup: CDR1 MDHEN, CDR2 SYDVKM. Trimming left V 6 bases short and J 10 bases short, with 15 bases between. CDR3 sequence reads: CASSKIDRGAFF. The CDR3, as DNA: TGTGCCAGCAGCAAAATCGATCGGGGAGCTTTCTTT.

The sample holds a few counts of this clone. The V gene is TRBV7-2, the J gene TRBJ2-1; 7 nucleotides agree with TRBD2. After removal of 8 bases from V and 0 bases from J, the junction contained 7 bases not matched to a gene. CDR1 is SGHTA, CDR2 FQGNSA, per germline. The CDR3 has 15 amino acids. The CDR3 loop reads CASGEGWSSYNEQFF. In nucleotides, the CDR3 is TGTGCCAGCGGGGAGGGGTGGAGCTCCTACAATGAGCAGTTCTTC.

The genes are TRBV28 and TRBJ2-2, with 9 bases lining up with TRBD2. This CDR3 contains 12 residues. Per the germline V gene, CDR1 is MDHEN and CDR2 is SYDVKM. V lost 10 bases to trimming and J lost 6 bases; unmatched junction nucleotides: 3. The CDR3, as DNA: TGTGCCATTAGCGGGAGTCCCGGGGAGCTGTTTTTT. This codes for CAISGSPGELFF. Drawing the rest from reference TRBV28 and TRBJ2-2, the complete variable domain is DVKVTQSSRYLVKRTGEKVFLECVQDMDHENMFWYRQDPGLGLRLIYFSYDVKMKEKGDIPEGYSVSREKKERFSLILESASTNQTSMYLCAISGSPGELFFGEGSRLTVL.

The rearrangement joins TRBV30 to TRBJ2-3; 8 bases align to TRBD1. V lost 0 bases to trimming and J lost 4 bases; unmatched junction nucleotides: 3. The germline V gene encodes CDR1 GTSNPN and CDR2 SVGIG (reference sequence). CDR3 length: 14 residues. CDR3 region: CAWSVDRGPDTQYF. CDR3 sequence (DNA): TGTGCCTGGAGTGTTGACAGGGGTCCAGATACGCAGTATTTT.